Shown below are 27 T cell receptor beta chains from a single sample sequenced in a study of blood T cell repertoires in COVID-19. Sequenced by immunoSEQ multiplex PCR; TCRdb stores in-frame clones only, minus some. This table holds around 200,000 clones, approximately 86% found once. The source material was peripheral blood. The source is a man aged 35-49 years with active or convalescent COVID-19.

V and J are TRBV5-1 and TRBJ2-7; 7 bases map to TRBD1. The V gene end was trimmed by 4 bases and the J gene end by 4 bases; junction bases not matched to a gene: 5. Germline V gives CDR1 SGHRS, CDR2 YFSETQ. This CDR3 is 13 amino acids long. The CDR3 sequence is CASSVSQGYEQYF. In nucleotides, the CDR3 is TGCGCCAGCAGCGTGTCACAGGGGTACGAGCAGTACTTC.

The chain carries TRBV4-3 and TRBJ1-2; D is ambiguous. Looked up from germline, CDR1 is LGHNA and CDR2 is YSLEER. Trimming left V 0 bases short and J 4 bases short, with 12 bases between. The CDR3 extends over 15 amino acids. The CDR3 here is CASSQEVGATYGYTF. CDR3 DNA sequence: TGCGCCAGCAGCCAAGAAGTTGGAGCGACCTATGGCTACACCTTC.

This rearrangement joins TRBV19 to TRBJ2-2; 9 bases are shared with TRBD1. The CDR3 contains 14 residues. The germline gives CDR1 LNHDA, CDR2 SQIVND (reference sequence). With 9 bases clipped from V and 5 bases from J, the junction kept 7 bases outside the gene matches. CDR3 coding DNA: TGTGCCAGCCAGGACAGGGGTGGAACCGGGGAGCTGTTTTTT. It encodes CASQDRGGTGELFF.

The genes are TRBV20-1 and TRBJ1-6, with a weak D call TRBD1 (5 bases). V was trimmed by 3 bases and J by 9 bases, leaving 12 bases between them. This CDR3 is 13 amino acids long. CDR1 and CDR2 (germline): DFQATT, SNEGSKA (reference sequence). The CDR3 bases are TGCAGTGCTAGTTGGCAGGGAAGTTCACCCCTCCACTTT. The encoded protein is CSASWQGSSPLHF.

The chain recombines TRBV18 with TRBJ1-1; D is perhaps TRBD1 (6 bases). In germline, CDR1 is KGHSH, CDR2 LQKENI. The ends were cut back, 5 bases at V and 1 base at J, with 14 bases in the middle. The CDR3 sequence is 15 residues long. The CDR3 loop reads CASSEQTGTNTEAFF. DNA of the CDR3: TGTGCCAGCTCAGAACAAACAGGGACGAACACTGAAGCTTTCTTT.

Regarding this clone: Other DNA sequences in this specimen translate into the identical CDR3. The CDR3 sequence: CASSLGGSYEQYF. DNA for the CDR3: TGTGCCAGCAGCCTTGGAGGGTCCTACGAGCAGTACTTC. The chain uses TRBV11-2 and TRBJ2-7, with D possibly being TRBD2 (6 bases). V lost 5 bases to trimming and J lost 1 base, with 9 bases between them. Germline V lookup: CDR1 SGHAT, CDR2 FQNNGV. The length of the CDR3 is 13 residues.

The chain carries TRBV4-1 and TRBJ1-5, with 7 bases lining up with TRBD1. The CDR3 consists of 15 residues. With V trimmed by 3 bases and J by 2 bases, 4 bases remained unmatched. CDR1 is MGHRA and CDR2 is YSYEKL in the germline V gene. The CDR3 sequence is CASSQQQGGNQPQHF. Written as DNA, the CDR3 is TGCGCCAGCAGCCAGCAGCAGGGGGGCAATCAGCCCCAGCATTTT.

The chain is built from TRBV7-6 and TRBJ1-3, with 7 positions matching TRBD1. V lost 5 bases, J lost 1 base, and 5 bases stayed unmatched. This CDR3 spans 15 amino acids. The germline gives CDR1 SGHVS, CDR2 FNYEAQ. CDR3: CASSQTGYSGNTIYF. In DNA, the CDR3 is TGTGCCAGCAGCCAGACAGGGTATTCTGGAAACACCATATATTTT.

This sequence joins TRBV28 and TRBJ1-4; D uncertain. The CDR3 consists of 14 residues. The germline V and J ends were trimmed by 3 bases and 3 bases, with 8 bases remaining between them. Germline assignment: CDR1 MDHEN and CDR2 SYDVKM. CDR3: CASSLGDANEKLFF. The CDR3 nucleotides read TGTGCCAGCAGTTTGGGAGACGCTAATGAAAAACTGTTTTTT.

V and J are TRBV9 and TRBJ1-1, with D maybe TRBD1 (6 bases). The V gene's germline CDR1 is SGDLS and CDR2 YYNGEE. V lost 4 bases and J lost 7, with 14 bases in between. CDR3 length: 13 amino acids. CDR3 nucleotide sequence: TGTGCCAGCAGCCCAGAGGGGGAGTTTGAAGCTTTCTTT. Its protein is CASSPEGEFEAFF.

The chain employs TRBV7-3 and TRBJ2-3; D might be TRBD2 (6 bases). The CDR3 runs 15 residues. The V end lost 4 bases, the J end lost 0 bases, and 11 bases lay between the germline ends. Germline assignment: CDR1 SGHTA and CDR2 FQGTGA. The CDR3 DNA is TGTGCCAGCAGCTCGTCGGGACTTAGCACAGATACGCAGTATTTT. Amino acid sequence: CASSSSGLSTDTQYF.

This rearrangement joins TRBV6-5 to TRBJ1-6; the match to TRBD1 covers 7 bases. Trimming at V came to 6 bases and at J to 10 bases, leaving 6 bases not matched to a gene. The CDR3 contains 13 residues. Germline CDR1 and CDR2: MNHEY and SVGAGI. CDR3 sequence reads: CASSTGVGSPLHF. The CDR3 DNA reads TGTGCCAGCAGCACAGGGGTTGGGTCACCCCTCCACTTT.

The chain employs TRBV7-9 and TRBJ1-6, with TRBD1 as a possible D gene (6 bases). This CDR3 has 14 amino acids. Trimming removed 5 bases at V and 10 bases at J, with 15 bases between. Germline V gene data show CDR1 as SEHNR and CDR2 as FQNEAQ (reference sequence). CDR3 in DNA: TGTGCCAGCAGCCCTGGGACATTGAAATCACCCCTCCACTTT. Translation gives CASSPGTLKSPLHF. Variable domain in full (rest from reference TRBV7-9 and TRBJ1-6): DTGVSQNPRHKITKRGQNVTFRCDPISEHNRLYWYRQTLGQGPEFLTYFQNEAQLEKSRLLSDRFSAERPKGSFSTLEIQRTEQGDSAMYLCASSPGTLKSPLHFGNGTRLTVT.

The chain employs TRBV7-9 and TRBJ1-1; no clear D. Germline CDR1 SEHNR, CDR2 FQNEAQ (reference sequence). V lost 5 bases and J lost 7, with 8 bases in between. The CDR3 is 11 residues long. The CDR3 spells CASSGPNEAFF. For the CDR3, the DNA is TGTGCCAGCAGCGGGCCGAATGAAGCTTTCTTT.

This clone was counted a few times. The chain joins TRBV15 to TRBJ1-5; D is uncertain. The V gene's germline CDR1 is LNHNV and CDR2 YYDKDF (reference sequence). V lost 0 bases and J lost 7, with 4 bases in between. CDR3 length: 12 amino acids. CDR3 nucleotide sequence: TGTGCCACCAGCAGAGATCAGCAGCCCCAGCATTTT. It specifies CATSRDQQPQHF.

CDR3 DNA: TGTGCAAGTCGTCCGATGGGAGTCGCGAACACCGGGGAGCTGTTTTTT. Protein product: CASRPMGVANTGELFF. J is TRBJ2-2 and V is TRBV12-2; whether TRBD2, the table's D call, matches the DNA was not checked. TRBV12-2 is marked as a pseudogene. The CDR3 spans 16 residues.

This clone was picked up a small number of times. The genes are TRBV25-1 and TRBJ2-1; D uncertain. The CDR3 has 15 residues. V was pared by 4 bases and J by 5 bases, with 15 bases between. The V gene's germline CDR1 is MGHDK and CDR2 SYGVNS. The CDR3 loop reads CASSALGTGNNEQFF. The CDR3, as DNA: TGTGCCAGCAGTGCCCTAGGTACTGGAAACAATGAGCAGTTCTTC. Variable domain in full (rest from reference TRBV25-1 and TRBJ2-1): EADIYQTPRYLVIGTGKKITLECSQTMGHDKMYWYQQDPGMELHLIHYSYGVNSTEKGDLSSESTVSRIRTEHFPLTLESARPSHTSQYLCASSALGTGNNEQFFGPGTRLTVL.

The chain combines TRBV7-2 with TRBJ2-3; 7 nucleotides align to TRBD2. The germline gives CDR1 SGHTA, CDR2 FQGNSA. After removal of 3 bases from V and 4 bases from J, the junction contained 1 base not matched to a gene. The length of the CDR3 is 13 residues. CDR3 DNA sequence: TGTGCCAGCAGCTTGGGAGGGCCAGATACGCAGTATTTT. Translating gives CASSLGGPDTQYF.

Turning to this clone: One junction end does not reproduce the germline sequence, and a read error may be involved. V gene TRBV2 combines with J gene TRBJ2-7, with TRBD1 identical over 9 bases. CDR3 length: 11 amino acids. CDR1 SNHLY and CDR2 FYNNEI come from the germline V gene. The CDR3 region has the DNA TGTGCCAGCAAGGGAGCGGGACAGGGTATCTTC. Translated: CASKGAGQGIF. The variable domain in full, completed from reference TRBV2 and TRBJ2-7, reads EPEVTQTPSHQVTQMGQEVILRCVPISNHLYFYWYRQILGQKVEFLVSFYNNEISEKSEIFDDQFSVERPDGSNFTLKIRSTKLEDSAMYFCASKGAGQGIFGPGTRLTVT.

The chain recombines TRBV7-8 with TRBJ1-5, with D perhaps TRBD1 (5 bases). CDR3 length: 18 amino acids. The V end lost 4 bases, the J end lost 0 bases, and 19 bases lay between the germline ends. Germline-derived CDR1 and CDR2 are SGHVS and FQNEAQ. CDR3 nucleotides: TGTGCCAGCAGCTCGAGGGGAGGGACTGGATATAGCAATCAGCCCCAGCATTTT. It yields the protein CASSSRGGTGYSNQPQHF.

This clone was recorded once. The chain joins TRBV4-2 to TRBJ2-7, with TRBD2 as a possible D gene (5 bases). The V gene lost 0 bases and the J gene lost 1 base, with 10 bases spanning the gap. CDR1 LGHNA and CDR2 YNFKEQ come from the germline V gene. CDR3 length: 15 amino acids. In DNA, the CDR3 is TGTGCCAGCAGCCAAGAAGCGGTGTTTTCCTACGAGCAGTACTTC. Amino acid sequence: CASSQEAVFSYEQYF.

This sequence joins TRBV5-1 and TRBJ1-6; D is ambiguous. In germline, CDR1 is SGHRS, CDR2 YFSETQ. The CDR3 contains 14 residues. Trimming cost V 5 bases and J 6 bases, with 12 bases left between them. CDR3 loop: CASRDAEGNSPLHF. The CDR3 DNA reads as TGCGCCAGCAGAGACGCGGAGGGTAATTCACCCCTCCACTTT.

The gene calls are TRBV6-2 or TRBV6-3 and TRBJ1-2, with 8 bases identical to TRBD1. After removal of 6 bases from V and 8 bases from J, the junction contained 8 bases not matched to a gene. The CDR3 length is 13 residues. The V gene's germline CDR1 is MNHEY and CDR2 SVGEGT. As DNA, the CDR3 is TGTGCCAGCAGCAGACAGGGGATGGGCGGCTACACCTTC. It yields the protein CASSRQGMGGYTF.

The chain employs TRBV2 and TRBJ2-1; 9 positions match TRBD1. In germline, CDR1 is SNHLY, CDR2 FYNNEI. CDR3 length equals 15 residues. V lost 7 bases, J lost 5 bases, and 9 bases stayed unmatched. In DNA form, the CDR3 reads TGTGCCAGCATCGTCGGGACAGGGTTTCACAATGAGCAGTTCTTC. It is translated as CASIVGTGFHNEQFF.

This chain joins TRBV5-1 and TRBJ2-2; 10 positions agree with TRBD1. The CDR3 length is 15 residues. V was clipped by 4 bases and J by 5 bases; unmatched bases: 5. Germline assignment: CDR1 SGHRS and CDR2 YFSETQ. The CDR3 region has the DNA TGCGCCAGCAGCCCCGGGACAGGGGTTACCGGGGAGCTGTTTTTT. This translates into CASSPGTGVTGELFF.

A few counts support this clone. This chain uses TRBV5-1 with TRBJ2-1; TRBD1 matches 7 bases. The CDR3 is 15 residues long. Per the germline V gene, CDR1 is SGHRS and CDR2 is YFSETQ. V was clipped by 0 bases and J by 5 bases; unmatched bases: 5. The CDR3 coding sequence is TGCGCCAGCAGCTTGGGCGGACAGGTGAACAATGAGCAGTTCTTC. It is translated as CASSLGGQVNNEQFF. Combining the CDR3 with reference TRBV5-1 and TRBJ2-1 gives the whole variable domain KAGVTQTPRYLIKTRGQQVTLSCSPISGHRSVSWYQQTPGQGLQFLFEYFSETQRNKGNFPGRFSGRQFSNSRSEMNVSTLELGDSALYLCASSLGGQVNNEQFFGPGTRLTVL.

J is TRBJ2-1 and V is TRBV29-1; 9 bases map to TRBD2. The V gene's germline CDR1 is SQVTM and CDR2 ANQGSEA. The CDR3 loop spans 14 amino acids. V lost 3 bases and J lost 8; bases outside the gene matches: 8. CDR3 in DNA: TGCAGCGTTGACATGCGGGGGGGCCTTTATGAGCAGTTCTTC. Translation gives CSVDMRGGLYEQFF.